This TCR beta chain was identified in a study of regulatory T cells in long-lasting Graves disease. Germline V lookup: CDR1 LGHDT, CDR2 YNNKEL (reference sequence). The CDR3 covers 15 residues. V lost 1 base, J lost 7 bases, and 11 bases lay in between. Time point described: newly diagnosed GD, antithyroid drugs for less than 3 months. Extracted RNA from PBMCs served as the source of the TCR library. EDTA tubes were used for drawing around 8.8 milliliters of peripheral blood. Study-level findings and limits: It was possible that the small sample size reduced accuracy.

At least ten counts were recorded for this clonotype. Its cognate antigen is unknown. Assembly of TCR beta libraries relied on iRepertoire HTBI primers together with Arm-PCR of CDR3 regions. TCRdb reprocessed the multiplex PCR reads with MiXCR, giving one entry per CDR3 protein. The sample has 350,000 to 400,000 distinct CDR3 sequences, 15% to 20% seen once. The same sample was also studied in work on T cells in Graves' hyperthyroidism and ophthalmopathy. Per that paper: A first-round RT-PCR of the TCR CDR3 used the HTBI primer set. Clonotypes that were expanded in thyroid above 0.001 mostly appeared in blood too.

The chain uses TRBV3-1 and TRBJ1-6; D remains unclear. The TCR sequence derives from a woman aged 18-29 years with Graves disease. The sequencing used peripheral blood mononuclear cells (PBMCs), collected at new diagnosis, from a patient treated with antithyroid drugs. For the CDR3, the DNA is TGTGCCAGCAGCCAAGGAGGAAGCTGGAATTCACCCCTCCACTTT. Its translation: CASSQGGSWNSPLHF.